This T cell receptor beta chain came from a study of shared clonotypes between healthy human individuals. The study's findings and limits: When naive CD4 clonotypes were compared across a few donors, about 5% were shared. A generally larger estimated richness was seen in naive subsets than in memory subsets.

Sequenced by immunoSEQ multiplex PCR; TCRdb stores in-frame clones only, minus some. The sample records about 2.4 million clones, roughly 92% being singletons. Comments on this clone: Its antigen is still unknown. This sample includes further DNA sequences coding for the same CDR3.

Germline-derived CDR1 and CDR2 are SGHRS and YFSETQ. The CDR3 has 15 residues. Deletions cut 5 bases from V and 2 bases from J, with 15 bases between. The chain carries TRBV5-1 and TRBJ2-3, with D possibly TRBD2 on 7 matching bases. Sequences were obtained from naive CD4+ T cells sorted from blood. Subset given: CD45RA+ positively selected. The receptor was isolated from a man in his late teens or twenties in good health. CDR3: CASSSGGRTTDTQYF. CDR3 DNA sequence: TGCGCCAGCAGTTCCGGGGGGCGTACCACAGATACGCAGTATTTT.